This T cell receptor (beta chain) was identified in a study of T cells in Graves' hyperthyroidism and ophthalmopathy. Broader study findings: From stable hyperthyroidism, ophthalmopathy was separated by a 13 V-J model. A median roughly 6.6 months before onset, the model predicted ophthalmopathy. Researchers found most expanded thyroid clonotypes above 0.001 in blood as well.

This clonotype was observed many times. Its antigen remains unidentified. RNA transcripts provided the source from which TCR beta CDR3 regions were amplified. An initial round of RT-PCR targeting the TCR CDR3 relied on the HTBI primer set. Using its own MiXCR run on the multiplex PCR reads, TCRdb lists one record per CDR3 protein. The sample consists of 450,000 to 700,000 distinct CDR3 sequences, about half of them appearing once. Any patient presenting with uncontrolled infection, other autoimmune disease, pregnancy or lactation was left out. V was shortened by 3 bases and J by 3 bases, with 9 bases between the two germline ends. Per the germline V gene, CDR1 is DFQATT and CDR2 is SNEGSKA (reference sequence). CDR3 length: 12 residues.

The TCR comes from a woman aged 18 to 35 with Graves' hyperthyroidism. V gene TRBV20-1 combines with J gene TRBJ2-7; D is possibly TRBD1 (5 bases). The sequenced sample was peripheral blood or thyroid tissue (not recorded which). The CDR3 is CSARGRDYEQYF. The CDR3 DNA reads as TGCAGTGCTAGGGGCAGGGACTACGAGCAGTACTTC.